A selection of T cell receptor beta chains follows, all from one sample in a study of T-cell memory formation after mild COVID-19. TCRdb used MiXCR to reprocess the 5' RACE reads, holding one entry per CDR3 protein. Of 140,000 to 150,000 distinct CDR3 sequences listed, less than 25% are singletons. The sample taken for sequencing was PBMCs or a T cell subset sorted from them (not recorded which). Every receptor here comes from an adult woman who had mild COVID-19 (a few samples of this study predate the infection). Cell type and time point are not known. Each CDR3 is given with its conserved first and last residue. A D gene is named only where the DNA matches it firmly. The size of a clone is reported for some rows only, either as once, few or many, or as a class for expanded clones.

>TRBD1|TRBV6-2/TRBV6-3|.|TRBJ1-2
TGTGCCAGCAGTTACGCGGGACAGGGGGCGATGATCTATGGCTACACCTTC
CASSYAGQGAMIYGYTF
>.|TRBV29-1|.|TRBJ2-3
TGCAGCTTCATCCCAGGGGGGCGAGATACGCAGTATTTT
CSFIPGGRDTQYF
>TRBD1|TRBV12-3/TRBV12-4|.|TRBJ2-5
TGTGCCAGCAGCCCGTCTGGGACAGGGGAAGAGACCCAGTACTTC
CASSPSGTGEETQYF
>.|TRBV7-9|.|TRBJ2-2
TGTGCCAGCAGCCCCGAGGGATTCCGGAACGGGGAGCTGTTTTTT
CASSPEGFRNGELFF
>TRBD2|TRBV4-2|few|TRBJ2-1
TGTGCCAGCAGCCAGTCTAGCGGGGAGCAGTTCTTC
CASSQSSGEQFF
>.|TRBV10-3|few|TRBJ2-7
TGTGCCATCAGTGACCCCGACGCAGCACTTTACGAGCAGTACTTC
CAISDPDAALYEQYF
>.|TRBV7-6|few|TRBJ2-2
TGTGCCAGCAGCTTAGGTACCTCCGCCAACGGGGAGCTGTTTTTT
CASSLGTSANGELFF
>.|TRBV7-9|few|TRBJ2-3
TGTGCCAGCAGCTTAGCACAGGGGACTTCTGATACGCAGTATTTT
CASSLAQGTSDTQYF
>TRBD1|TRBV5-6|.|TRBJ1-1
TGTGCCAGCAGCCCCCCGGGACAGGGAACGAACACTGAAGCTTTCTTT
CASSPPGQGTNTEAFF
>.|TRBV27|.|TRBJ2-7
TGTGCCAGCAGTTTATCCCAGGGCTACGAGCAGTACTTC
CASSLSQGYEQYF
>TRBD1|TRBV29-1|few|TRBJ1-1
TGCAGCGTTGAAGTTATAGGGGGCTCAGCTGAAGCTTTCTTT
CSVEVIGGSAEAFF
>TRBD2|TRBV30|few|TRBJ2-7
TGTGCCTCCAGACTAGCGGGATACTATACCTACGAGCAGTACTTC
CASRLAGYYTYEQYF
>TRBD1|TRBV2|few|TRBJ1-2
TGTGCCAGCACCTTCACCGGGACAGGGTATGGCTACACCTTC
CASTFTGTGYGYTF
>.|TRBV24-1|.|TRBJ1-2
TGTGCCACCAGTGACCGAGGGACGGGTGGCTACACCTTC
CATSDRGTGGYTF
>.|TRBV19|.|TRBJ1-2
TGTGCCAGTAGTACCTACCTTGGGATAAGTACTAACTATGGCTACACCTTC
CASSTYLGISTNYGYTF
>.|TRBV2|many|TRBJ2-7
TGTGCCAGCAGTGCTAGACCCCTCGGCGAGCAGTACTTC
CASSARPLGEQYF
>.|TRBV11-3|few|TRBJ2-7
TGTGCCAGCAGCTTAGATCTAGATAGACCCTACGAGCAGTACTTC
CASSLDLDRPYEQYF
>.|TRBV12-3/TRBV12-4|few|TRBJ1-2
TGTGCCAGCACCCCGGGAGGGCAGGAGGTTGGCTACACCTTC
CASTPGGQEVGYTF
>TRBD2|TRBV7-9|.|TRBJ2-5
TGTGCCAGCAGCTTAGGGACTAGCGGGGGCCAAGAGACCCAGTACTTC
CASSLGTSGGQETQYF
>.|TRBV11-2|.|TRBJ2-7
TGTGCCAGCAGCTTACCCTCGGAAGGGGAGAGGTACGAGCAGTACTTC
CASSLPSEGERYEQYF
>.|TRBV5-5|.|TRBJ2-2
TGTGCCAGCAGCTTGGGCCACTTCGGCGGGGAGCTGTTTTTT
CASSLGHFGGELFF
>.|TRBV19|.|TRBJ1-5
TGTGCCAGTAGTGTCAACAGGGTGTATAGCAATCAGCCCCAGCATTTT
CASSVNRVYSNQPQHF
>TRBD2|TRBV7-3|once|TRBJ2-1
TGTGCCAGCAGCCCACTACTCCAGCGGGGGGACGATGAGCAGTTCTTC
CASSPLLQRGDDEQFF
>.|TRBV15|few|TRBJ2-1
TGTGCCACCAGCCCCCGTGGACTACTACTCAATGAGCAGTTCTTC
CATSPRGLLLNEQFF
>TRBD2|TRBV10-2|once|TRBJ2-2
TGCGCCAGCAGTGGCATCGGGGGGGCCCTGAACACCGGGGAGCTGTTTTTT
CASSGIGGALNTGELFF
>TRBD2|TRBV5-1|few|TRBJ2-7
TGCGCCAGCAGCGAGAAAATAGCGGGAGTACAGTACGAGCAGTACTTC
CASSEKIAGVQYEQYF
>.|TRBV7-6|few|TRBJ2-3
TGTGCCAGCAGCTTAAGTACCGGCACAGATACGCAGTATTTT
CASSLSTGTDTQYF